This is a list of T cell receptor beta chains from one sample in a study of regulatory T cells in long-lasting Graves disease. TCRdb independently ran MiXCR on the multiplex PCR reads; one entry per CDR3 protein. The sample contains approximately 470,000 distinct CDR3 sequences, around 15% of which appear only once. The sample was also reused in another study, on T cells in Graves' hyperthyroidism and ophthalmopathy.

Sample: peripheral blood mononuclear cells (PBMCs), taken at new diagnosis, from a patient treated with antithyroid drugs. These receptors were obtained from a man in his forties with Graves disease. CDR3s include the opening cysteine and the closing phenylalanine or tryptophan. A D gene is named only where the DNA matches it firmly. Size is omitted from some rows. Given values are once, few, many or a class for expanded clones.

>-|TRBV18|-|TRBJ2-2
TGTGCCAGCTCACCAAGCAGGGCGAACACCGGGGAGCTGTTTTTT
CASSPSRANTGELFF
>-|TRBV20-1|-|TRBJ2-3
TGCAGTGCTAGCGGGAGAAACACAGATACGCAGTATTTT
CSASGRNTDTQYF
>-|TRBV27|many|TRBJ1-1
TGTGCCAGCAGTTTTGGACATTCGAATGAAGCTTTCTTT
CASSFGHSNEAFF
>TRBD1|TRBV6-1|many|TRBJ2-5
TGTGCCAGCAAGGCGACAGGGGGTTTCCAAGAGACCCAGTACTTC
CASKATGGFQETQYF
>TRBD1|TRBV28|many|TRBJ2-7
TGTGCCAGCTTCCCTGGGGACAGGGCCTACGAGCAGTACTTC
CASFPGDRAYEQYF
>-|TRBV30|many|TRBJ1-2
TGTGCCTGGAGTGTAAAAGACAAGGGACTTGGAGGCTACACCTTC
CAWSVKDKGLGGYTF
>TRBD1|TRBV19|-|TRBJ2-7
TGTGCCAGTCGGACAGGGAGCCCTCTCTACGAGCAGTACTTC
CASRTGSPLYEQYF
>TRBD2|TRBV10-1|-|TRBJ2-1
TGCGCCAGCAGTGAAGTCGGAGCGGGGTACAATGAGCAGTTCTTC
CASSEVGAGYNEQFF
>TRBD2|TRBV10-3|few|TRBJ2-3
TGTGCCATCAGTGGTCGGGAGGCCCGCACAGATACGCAGTATTTT
CAISGREARTDTQYF
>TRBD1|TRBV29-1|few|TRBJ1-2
TGCAGCGTTAATCCGGGGACAGTCTATGGCTACACCTTC
CSVNPGTVYGYTF
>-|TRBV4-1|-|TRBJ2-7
TGCGCCAGCAGCCCTCTCCTGACAGGATTGACCTACGAGCAGTACTTC
CASSPLLTGLTYEQYF
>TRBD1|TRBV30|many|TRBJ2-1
TGTGCCTGGGGACAGGGGACCTACAATGAGCAGTTCTTC
CAWGQGTYNEQFF
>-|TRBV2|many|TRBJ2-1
TGTGCCAGCAGTCTAGGGTGGGATGAGCAGTTCTTC
CASSLGWDEQFF
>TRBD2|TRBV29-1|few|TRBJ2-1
TGCAGCGTTCTCTCTAGCGGGAACGTTGAGCAGTTCTTC
CSVLSSGNVEQFF
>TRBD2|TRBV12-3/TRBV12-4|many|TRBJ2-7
TGTGCCAGCAGTTTCGGTACTAGCGGGAAGTACGAGCAGTACTTC
CASSFGTSGKYEQYF
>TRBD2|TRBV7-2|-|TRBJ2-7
TGTGCCAGCAGCTTACAGCGGGAGGGCGAGCAGTACTTC
CASSLQREGEQYF
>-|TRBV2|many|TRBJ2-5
TGTGCCAGCAGCCCAACGGAGACCCAGTACTTC
CASSPTETQYF
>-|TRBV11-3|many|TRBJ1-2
TGTGCCAGCAGCTTGGCCGCAAAGGATGGCTACACCTTC
CASSLAAKDGYTF
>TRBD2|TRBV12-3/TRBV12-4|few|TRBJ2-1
TGTGCCAGCAGTTTTAGGGCTAGCGGGAGGGCTTACAATGAGCAGTTCTTC
CASSFRASGRAYNEQFF
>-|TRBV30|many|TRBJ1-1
TGTGCCTGGACCCAGACTTCGAACACTGAAGCTTTCTTT
CAWTQTSNTEAFF
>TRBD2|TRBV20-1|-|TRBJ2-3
TGCAGTGCTAGAGATCTCTCTCGCGGGAGAAGCACAGATACGCAGTATTTT
CSARDLSRGRSTDTQYF
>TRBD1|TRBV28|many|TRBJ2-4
TGTGCCAGCAGTGCACGACAGGGTAGAAACATTCAGTACTTC
CASSARQGRNIQYF
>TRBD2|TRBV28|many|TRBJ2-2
TGTGCCAGCAGTTTTGGCGGGAGTAGTACCGGGGAGCTGTTTTTT
CASSFGGSSTGELFF
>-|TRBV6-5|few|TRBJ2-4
TGTGCCAGCAGTTACGTCGGGGGGCCCCGGGACATTCAGTACTTC
CASSYVGGPRDIQYF
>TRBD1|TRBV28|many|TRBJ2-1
TGTGCCACTACGAAACCCTTTGCGGGACAGGGGGCAGATGAGCAGTTCTTC
CATTKPFAGQGADEQFF
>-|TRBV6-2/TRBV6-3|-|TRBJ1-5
TGTGCCAGCACCTCAACACAGGAGTATCAGCCCCAGCATTTT
CASTSTQEYQPQHF
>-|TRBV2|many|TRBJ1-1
TGTGCCAGCAGTGGGGCAGGGAGGACTGAAGCTTTCTTT
CASSGAGRTEAFF
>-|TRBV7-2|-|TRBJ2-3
TGTGCCAGCAGCCCCCGTATCACAGATACGCAGTATTTT
CASSPRITDTQYF
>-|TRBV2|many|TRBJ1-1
TGTGCCACCCTCGCCCAGGGCGGGGGGGACACTGAAGCTTTCTTT
CATLAQGGGDTEAFF
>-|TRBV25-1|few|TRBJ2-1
TGTGCCAGCAGTGATCGACGGGAGCAGTTCTTC
CASSDRREQFF
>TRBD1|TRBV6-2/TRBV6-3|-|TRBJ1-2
TGTGCCAGCAGTTACGGGTCAGGGGGCAACACCTTC
CASSYGSGGNTF
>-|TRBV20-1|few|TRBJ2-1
TGCAGTGCTAGCGTCCTAGCCTACAATGAGCAGTTCTTC
CSASVLAYNEQFF
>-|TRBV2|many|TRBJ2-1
TGTGCCAGCAGTGAACTAGCAGAGGCTAGGAATGAGCAGTTCTTC
CASSELAEARNEQFF
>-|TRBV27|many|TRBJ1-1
TGTGCCAGCAGTTTGGGGAGCGCGGTGAGGGAAGCTTTCTTT
CASSLGSAVREAFF
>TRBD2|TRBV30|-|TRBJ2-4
TGTGCCTGGAGTTCTCGGACTAGCGGGAGGATTGAGGGGGACAAAAACATTCAGTACTTC
CAWSSRTSGRIEGDKNIQYF
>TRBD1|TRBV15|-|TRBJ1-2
TGTGCCACCAGCAGAGATCGAGGACAGGGGGCGGAAGGCTACACCTTC
CATSRDRGQGAEGYTF
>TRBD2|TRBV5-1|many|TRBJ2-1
TGCGCCAGCAGCTCTAGCGGGAGTCTTTGGAATGAGCAGTTCTTC
CASSSSGSLWNEQFF
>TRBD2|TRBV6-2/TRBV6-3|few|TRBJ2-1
TGTGCCAGCAGTGGGTGGGAAAGCGGGAGAAGGTACAATGAGCAGTTCTTC
CASSGWESGRRYNEQFF
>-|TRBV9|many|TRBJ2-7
TGTGCCAGCAGCGTAGGGCCCGACAGGTTCCACGAGCAGTACTTC
CASSVGPDRFHEQYF
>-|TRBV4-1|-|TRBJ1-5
TGCGCCAGCGGGGACCCAGGTTGGGAGGGTGGCCAGCCCCAGCATTTT
CASGDPGWEGGQPQHF
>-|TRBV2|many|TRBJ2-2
TGTGCCAGTAAAGAGGTACCAAACCCCACCGGGGAGCTGTTTTTT
CASKEVPNPTGELFF
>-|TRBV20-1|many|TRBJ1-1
TGCAGTGCTAGGGGGTTCGCACAGGGTAGGACTGAAGCTTTCTTT
CSARGFAQGRTEAFF
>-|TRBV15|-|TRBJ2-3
TGTGCCACCAGCAGAGATCCGGGACGGCGCACAGATACGCAGTATTTT
CATSRDPGRRTDTQYF
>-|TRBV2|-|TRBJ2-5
TGTGCCAGCAAATCGGACAGAGCTCAAGAGACCCAGTACTTC
CASKSDRAQETQYF
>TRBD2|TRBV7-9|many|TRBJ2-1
TGTGCCAGCAGCTTAATTGGGGCTAGCGGGAACTACAATGAGCAGTTCTTC
CASSLIGASGNYNEQFF
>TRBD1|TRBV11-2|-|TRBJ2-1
TGTGCCAGCAGCTTAAGTCCCGGGACAGGGCTAAACTATGAGCAGTTCTTC
CASSLSPGTGLNYEQFF
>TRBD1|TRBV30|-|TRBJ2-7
TGTGCCTGGAACGACAGGGGTCCGTACGAGCAGTACTTC
CAWNDRGPYEQYF
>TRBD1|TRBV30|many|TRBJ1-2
TGTGCCTCAGGGGAGGGGGCTACCTATGGCTACACCTTC
CASGEGATYGYTF
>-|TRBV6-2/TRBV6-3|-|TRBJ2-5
TGTGCCAGCAGTGAAATAAGCGGCAGGGTCTTGGAGACCCAGTACTTC
CASSEISGRVLETQYF
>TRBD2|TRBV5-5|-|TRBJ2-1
TGTGCCAGCAGCTCAGTAGCGGGACTCGGGGGCAATGAGCAGTTCTTC
CASSSVAGLGGNEQFF
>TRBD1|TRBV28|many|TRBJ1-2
TGTGCCAGCAGTGTTGGACAGGGGGCTGGGTATGGCTACACCTTC
CASSVGQGAGYGYTF
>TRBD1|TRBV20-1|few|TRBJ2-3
TGCAGTGCTAGAAAAGGGACAGGTTCCCGAGATACGCAGTATTTT
CSARKGTGSRDTQYF
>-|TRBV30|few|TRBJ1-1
TGTGCCTGGAGTCTGGGGGCCGCTGAAGCTTTCTTT
CAWSLGAAEAFF
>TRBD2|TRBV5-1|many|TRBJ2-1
TGCGCCAGCAGCTTGGGGACTAGCGGGAGTATGTCCTACAATGAGCAGTTCTTC
CASSLGTSGSMSYNEQFF
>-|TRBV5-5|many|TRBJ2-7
TGTGCCAGCAGCCCCCCGCGCACCGCCTACGAGCAGTACTTC
CASSPPRTAYEQYF
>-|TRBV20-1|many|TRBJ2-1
TGCAGTGCCCCGATGTCGGTTCCCTACAATGAGCAGTTCTTC
CSAPMSVPYNEQFF
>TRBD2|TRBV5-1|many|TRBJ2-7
TGCGCCAGCAGAGTAGCGGGAGTGGAATACGAGCAGTACTTC
CASRVAGVEYEQYF